This entry describes one T cell receptor beta chain. Antigen specificity is unknown. Naive CD8 cells, CD45RO-negative and positively selected for CCR7, excluded terminally differentiated effector memory CD45RA+ cells. The donors, healthy adults who were HIV-negative, had experienced no recent acute infections or vaccinations. Running of the assay took place at deep level. The repertoire was sequenced with immunoSEQ multiplex PCR; TCRdb's copy has only in-frame clones and lacks some. The data hold about 2.1 million clones, with roughly 95% observed a single time. These data are taken from a study of shared clonotypes between healthy human individuals. V lost 7 bases to trimming and J lost 1 base, with 16 bases between them. Germline lookup yields CDR1 SGHVS and CDR2 FQNEAQ. CDR3 length: 15 residues. Whole-study results and caveats: Among several donors, approximately 5.4% of naive CD4 clonotypes were found in common. Across subsets, estimated richness was generally greater for naive than for memory populations.

The J gene is TRBJ2-5, the V gene TRBV7-8, with D possibly being TRBD1 (5 bases). The material sequenced was naive CD8+ T cells from PBMCs. This receptor was obtained from a man between 18 and 29 years old in good health. Some clones in this sample may be carry-over from other donors' samples. The CDR3, as DNA: TGTGCCAGCATCAAATATCAGGGATCCCAAGAGACCCAGTACTTC. This codes for CASIKYQGSQETQYF. Looking up the rest from reference TRBV7-8 and TRBJ2-5 gives the full variable domain: GAGVSQSPRYKVAKRGQDVALRCDPISGHVSLFWYQQALGQGPEFLTYFQNEAQLDKSGLPSDRFFAERPEGSVSTLKIQRTQQEDSAVYLCASIKYQGSQETQYFGPGTRLLVL.